The source of this TCR beta chain is a study of blood T cell repertoires in COVID-19. Study details: Acute-phase and convalescent COVID-19 samples originated in the United States, Italy and Spain. Sources were T cells, B-cell-depleted T cells, or PBMCs; the material itself was cDNA or gDNA.

The CDR3 spans 13 residues. V lost 11 bases and J 5 bases, leaving 15 bases between the germline ends. Germline CDR1 and CDR2: ENHRY and SYGVKD. In the authors' workflow: Nucleated cell number was recorded as an estimate derived from reference gene primer amplification. Assay: immunoSEQ multiplex PCR; the TCRdb copy retains only in-frame clones and omits some. D and trimming come from the DNA, and the V and J calls and clone size come from that table. The top ten clones hold under 3.5% of a sample with about 87,000 clones, under 85% of them seen once. A Seattle source enrolled patients during active infection and followed them longitudinally.

The chain recombines TRBV10-3 with TRBJ1-4; the D gene is possibly TRBD1 (5 bases). This TCR was sampled from an elderly woman with COVID-19, enrolled during active disease. Sequencing was done on a sample of peripheral blood. The CDR3: CASRAGTNEKLFF. CDR3 DNA: TGTGCCTCCCGTGCGGGGACCAATGAAAAACTGTTTTTT.